This T cell receptor (beta chain) emerged from a study of blood T cell repertoires in COVID-19. Study-wide background: COVID-19 samples, acute and convalescent, were from the United States, Italy and Spain. Sources were T cells, B-cell-depleted T cells, or PBMCs; the material itself was cDNA or gDNA.

Per germline, CDR1 SGHDN and CDR2 FVKESK. V lost 0 bases to trimming and J lost 1 base; unmatched junction nucleotides: 5. The CDR3 sequence is 16 residues long. Authors' processing steps: Amplification of reference gene primers was used by the study to estimate nucleated cell counts. Profiled with immunoSEQ multiplex PCR; TCRdb holds only in-frame clones, not every one. V and J calls and clone size are copied from that table; D and trimming were computed from the DNA. The repertoire includes about 61,000 clones, 90% to 95% of them detected once, and around 9% sits in the top ten. The TCR originated in a human donor in a cohort sampled during active COVID-19. The source material was peripheral blood. The chain couples TRBV14 to TRBJ2-5, with 7 bases lining up with TRBD1. The CDR3: CASSQDRTGIQETQYF. The CDR3 coding sequence is TGTGCCAGCAGCCAAGACCGGACAGGTATCCAAGAGACCCAGTACTTC. The full variable domain, rest sourced from reference TRBV14 and TRBJ2-5, is EAGVTQFPSHSVIEKGQTVTLRCDPISGHDNLYWYRRVMGKEIKFLLHFVKESKQDESGMPNNRFLAERTGGTYSTLKVQPAELEDSGVYFCASSQDRTGIQETQYFGPGTRLLVL.